This TCR beta chain was recovered during a study of blood T cell repertoires in COVID-19. Germline assignment: CDR1 MDHEN and CDR2 SYDVKM. V was clipped by 4 bases and J by 5 bases; unmatched bases: 3. The CDR3 extends over 13 amino acids. The method was immunoSEQ multiplex PCR; TCRdb's version includes in-frame clones alone and lacks a portion of them. The table records nearly 400,000 clones, roughly nine tenths of them present only once. Self-reported history from a screening survey and questionnaire set each donor's cohort. The V gene is TRBV28, the J gene TRBJ1-1, with TRBD1 identical over 8 bases. Specimen: PBMCs or T cells enriched from blood (not recorded which). The sequence was obtained from a woman in her 30s who had recovered from COVID-19. The CDR3 DNA reads as TGTGCCAGCAGTTATAACAGGGGGACTGAAGCTTTCTTT. Amino acid sequence: CASSYNRGTEAFF.